This TCR beta chain emerged from a study of memory CD4+ T cells and cytomegalovirus serostatus. General study points: Of roughly 180 reported CMV TCRbeta sequences, just over 65 were found in memory CD4+ repertoires.

Assay: immunoSEQ multiplex PCR; the TCRdb copy retains only in-frame clones and omits some. The profile shows about 31,000 clones, around four fifths of them singletons. The V gene's germline CDR1 is SGHNT and CDR2 YYREEE (reference sequence). Trimming stripped 4 bases from V and 1 base from J, with 14 bases between. The CDR3 is 15 amino acids. Single viable CD3+CD4+CD8-CD45RO+ cells were sorted as the memory CD4+ T cells. CD4+ T cells were isolated by positive magnetic selection. As for this clone: Its antigen is undetermined.

The TCR was taken from an adult in good health and CMV-seronegative. Some clones in this sample may be carry-over from other donors' samples. The specimen was memory CD4+ T cells from blood. The gene calls are TRBV5-4 and TRBJ1-1; a possible D gene is TRBD1 (5 bases). CDR3 amino acids: CASSPRGGKNTEAFF. DNA for the CDR3: TGTGCCAGCAGCCCCCGGGGGGGAAAGAACACTGAAGCTTTCTTT.